Shown below are 18 T cell receptor beta chains from a single sample sequenced in a study of T cell repertoires in cytomegalovirus infection. Antigens for these TCRs are unknown. TCRdb used MiXCR to reprocess the reads, holding one entry per CDR3 protein. The sample lists some 590,000 distinct CDR3 sequences, about 39% occurring once. Sequenced material: cultured PBMCs, taken from culture after CMV antigen stimulation. These receptors were taken from a human donor in good health (CMV status not recorded). Some clones in this sample may be carry-over from other donors' samples.

Of note for this clonotype: This clone may be a read error of a much larger clone one base away. The V call is TRBV19, the J call TRBJ2-6; D possibly corresponds to TRBD1 (5 bases). The CDR3 length is 17 residues. CDR1 is LNHDA and CDR2 is SQIVND in the germline V gene (reference sequence). The CDR3 DNA follows: TGTGCCAGTAGGCAAAGGTGGGAACAGACTGGGGCCAACATCCTGACTTTC. Amino acid sequence: CASRQRWEQTGANILTF.

This clonotype is a singleton in its sample. At one end, the junction sequence differs from germline, possibly due to a read error. The chain uses TRBV18 and TRBJ2-1, with 8 bases matching TRBD2. The CDR3 has 18 residues. Per germline, CDR1 KGHSH and CDR2 LQKENI. DNA for the CDR3: TGTGCCAGCTCACCACCTACAGGTAGCGGGAACTCCTACAAGGAGCAGTTCTTC. Translation: CASSPPTGSGNSYKEQFF. Full variable domain (remainder filled in from reference TRBV18 and TRBJ2-1): NAGVMQNPRHLVRRRGQEARLRCSPMKGHSHVYWYRQLPEEGLKFMVYLQKENIIDESGMPKERFSAEFPKEGPSILRIQQVVRGDSAAYFCASSPPTGSGNSYKEQFFGPGTRLTVL.

This chain links TRBV11-3 with TRBJ2-3, with 7 bases aligning to TRBD2. J was trimmed by 0 bases and V by 6 bases; bases with no gene match: 6. Germline CDR1 SGHNT, CDR2 YENEEA. The CDR3 is made up of 15 amino acids. The CDR3 DNA sequence: TGTGCCAGCAGTTCCAGCGGGACTAGCACAGATACGCAGTATTTT. Protein product: CASSSSGTSTDTQYF.

The V and J genes are TRBV6-2 or TRBV6-3 and TRBJ1-5, with TRBD1 matching over 9 bases. The CDR3 extends over 15 amino acids. Germline V gene sequence: CDR1 MNHEY, CDR2 SVGEGT. J lost 6 bases, V lost 5 bases, and 8 bases had no gene match. CDR3 loop: CASSNRDRDFQPQHF. CDR3 DNA: TGTGCCAGCAGTAACCGGGACAGGGATTTTCAGCCCCAGCATTTT.

The V gene is TRBV18, the J gene TRBJ1-4; D perhaps matches TRBD1 (6 bases). V was trimmed by 4 bases and J by 5 bases, leaving 14 bases between them. This CDR3 has 15 residues. CDR1 is KGHSH and CDR2 is LQKENI in the germline V gene. CDR3 loop: CASSLSQGGNEKLFF. The CDR3 coding sequence is TGTGCCAGCTCACTCTCACAGGGAGGCAATGAAAAACTGTTTTTT.

This clonotype has only a few counts. This chain joins TRBV7-8 and TRBJ1-1, with 8 bases identical to TRBD1. Germline V lookup: CDR1 SGHVS, CDR2 FQNEAQ. V shed 5 bases and J 4 bases; nucleotides not matched to a gene: 6. The CDR3 consists of 14 residues. The CDR3 nucleotides are TGTGCCAGCAGCCCCGGGACAGGATTCACTGAAGCTTTCTTT. Residues: CASSPGTGFTEAFF.

Note on this clonotype: A single base separates this from a much larger clone, so it may be a read error. The gene calls are TRBV7-2 and TRBJ2-5; 10 bases are shared with TRBD2. The J segment lost 2 bases and the V segment lost 2 bases, leaving 2 bases of the junction unmatched. The germline V gene encodes CDR1 SGHTA and CDR2 FQGNSA. CDR3 length: 15 amino acids. The DNA of the CDR3 is TGTGCCAGCAGCTTACTAGCGGGGGAGCAAGAGACCCAGTACTTC. The encoded protein is CASSLLAGEQETQYF.

J is TRBJ1-1 and V is TRBV19; 7 bases are shared with TRBD1. The CDR3 covers 14 residues. Trimming took 3 bases from V and 4 from J; bases not matched to a gene: 5. CDR1 is LNHDA, CDR2 SQIVND, per germline (reference sequence). This CDR3 reads CASSIEGGRTEAFF. The CDR3 DNA follows: TGTGCCAGTAGTATCGAAGGGGGCCGCACTGAAGCTTTCTTT.

This rearrangement joins TRBV19 to TRBJ1-5, with a possible D match to TRBD1 (6 bases). The CDR3 sequence is 13 residues long. Between the trimmed V and J ends, which lost 4 bases and 9 bases, there was a span of 13 bases. Germline CDR1 LNHDA, CDR2 SQIVND (reference sequence). As DNA, the CDR3 is TGTGCCAGTAGTACCCGATCAGGGGCGCCCCAGCATTTT. Translated: CASSTRSGAPQHF.

This clonotype was counted a few times. The V gene is TRBV7-6, the J gene TRBJ1-2, with D tentatively TRBD1 (6 bases). Germline CDR1 reads SGHVS; CDR2 reads FNYEAQ. Trimming took 6 bases from V and 8 from J, leaving 10 bases between them. This CDR3 has 11 amino acids. Here the CDR3 DNA reads TGTGCCAGCAGGACAGGAGCAGGCTACACCTTC. It specifies CASRTGAGYTF.

The chain combines TRBV18 with TRBJ1-1; D is undetermined. Trimming took off 2 bases at V and 6 bases at J, with 13 bases between the two ends. CDR3 length: 14 amino acids. CDR1 is KGHSH, CDR2 LQKENI, per germline. Here the CDR3 reads CASSPSGQPSEAFF. DNA of the CDR3: TGTGCCAGCTCACCATCGGGCCAACCCTCTGAAGCTTTCTTT. The complete variable domain, with remaining parts taken from reference TRBV18 and TRBJ1-1, reads NAGVMQNPRHLVRRRGQEARLRCSPMKGHSHVYWYRQLPEEGLKFMVYLQKENIIDESGMPKERFSAEFPKEGPSILRIQQVVRGDSAAYFCASSPSGQPSEAFFGQGTRLTVV.

The V call is TRBV7-2, the J call TRBJ2-5; 9 bases match TRBD1. The germline gives CDR1 SGHTA, CDR2 FQGNSA. The CDR3 spans 17 residues. V was pared by 5 bases and J by 5 bases, with 15 bases of the junction left unmatched. Here the CDR3 reads CASSIPTGGVFEETQYF. In nucleotides, the CDR3 is TGTGCCAGCAGCATACCGACAGGGGGTGTTTTTGAGGAGACCCAGTACTTC.

CDR3 nucleotide sequence: TGTGCCAGCAGACCCCCGGGGACAGGGTATTCTGGAAACACCATATATTTT. Amino acids: CASRPPGTGYSGNTIYF. The rearrangement joins TRBV12-3 or TRBV12-4 to TRBJ1-3; 9 bases match TRBD1. V lost 6 bases to trimming and J lost 1 base; unmatched junction nucleotides: 10. This CDR3 comprises 17 residues.

V gene TRBV15 combines with J gene TRBJ2-1; D may be TRBD2 (5 bases). This CDR3 is built from 15 residues. Deletions cut 1 base from V and 7 bases from J, with 14 bases between. Germline V gene data show CDR1 as LNHNV and CDR2 as YYDKDF (reference sequence). The CDR3 nucleotides are TGTGCCACCAGCAGAGGAACGGAGGACTTGAATGAGCAGTTCTTC. This gives the protein CATSRGTEDLNEQFF.

This clonotype was seen just once. V gene TRBV15 combines with J gene TRBJ1-3; D not certain. The CDR3 has 16 amino acids. From germline, CDR1 is LNHNV and CDR2 YYDKDF (reference sequence). V lost 0 bases to trimming and J lost 0 bases, with 9 bases between them. For the CDR3, the DNA is TGTGCCACCAGCAGAGATCAGTTTTCCTCTGGAAACACCATATATTTT. Translating it yields CATSRDQFSSGNTIYF.

The gene calls are TRBV7-2 and TRBJ2-7; 7 bases are shared with TRBD1. The trim removed 5 bases at V and 1 base at J, leaving 2 bases unmatched. Germline-derived CDR1 and CDR2 are SGHTA and FQGNSA. This CDR3 is built from 13 residues. In DNA, the CDR3 is TGTGCCAGCAGCGAGGGACAGTCCTACGAGCAGTACTTC. This gives the protein CASSEGQSYEQYF.

The chain carries TRBV7-2 and TRBJ2-1; D gene uncertain. The CDR3 covers 15 residues. The V end was cut by 5 bases, the J end by 4 bases, with 15 bases between. The germline gives CDR1 SGHTA, CDR2 FQGNSA. The CDR3 DNA follows: TGTGCCAGCAGCCTGGGATCCTCGGAATACAATGAGCAGTTCTTC. It translates to CASSLGSSEYNEQFF.

This clonotype is a singleton in its sample. The chain is built from TRBV20-1 and TRBJ2-1; D perhaps matches TRBD2 (5 bases). V was pared by 0 bases and J by 5 bases, with 17 bases between. The CDR3 is made up of 16 amino acids. Per the germline V gene, CDR1 is DFQATT and CDR2 is SNEGSKA (reference sequence). The DNA of the CDR3 is TGCAGTGCTAGAGATCTTATCGTGGGAGTCGACAATGAGCAGTTCTTC. It encodes CSARDLIVGVDNEQFF.